Presented here are 20 T cell receptor beta chains from one specimen sequenced in a study of blood T cell repertoires in COVID-19. Using immunoSEQ multiplex PCR, the repertoire was profiled, and TCRdb retains in-frame clones only, with some absent. The top ten hold roughly 20% of the sample, which has about 74,000 clones, over 70% seen once. Sequencing input: peripheral blood. These receptors came from a man in his sixties or seventies with acute or convalescent COVID-19.

The V gene is TRBV6-6, the J gene TRBJ1-4; 11 positions match TRBD1. V shed 5 bases and J 0 bases; nucleotides not matched to a gene: 11. Looked up from germline, CDR1 is MNHNY and CDR2 is SVGAGI (reference sequence). The CDR3 covers 19 residues. CDR3 sequence: CASSHLDRGRGPTNEKLFF. In DNA, the CDR3 is TGTGCCAGCAGTCATCTGGACAGGGGGCGCGGACCAACTAATGAAAAACTGTTTTTT.

The chain has TRBV6-2 or TRBV6-3 and TRBJ2-5, with 12 bases that match TRBD2. CDR3 size: 16 residues. J gave up 1 base and V 4 bases, and 4 bases lay outside the gene matches. Looked up from germline, CDR1 is MNHEY and CDR2 is SVGEGT. The CDR3 DNA is TGTGCCAGCAGTTTTGGGACTAGCGGGCTCCAAGAGACCCAGTACTTC. The encoded protein is CASSFGTSGLQETQYF.

The J gene is TRBJ1-5, the V gene TRBV19; D gene ambiguous. Trimming took 3 bases from V and 5 from J, leaving 5 bases between them. The germline V gene encodes CDR1 LNHDA and CDR2 SQIVND (reference sequence). The CDR3 length is 12 residues. The CDR3 is CASSIQYQPQHF. The CDR3 DNA follows: TGTGCCAGTAGTATCCAGTATCAGCCCCAGCATTTT.

The chain carries TRBV6-2 or TRBV6-3 and TRBJ1-1, with no clear D. Germline V lookup: CDR1 MNHEY, CDR2 SVGEGT. There are 13 residues in the CDR3. Deletions cut 2 bases from V and 4 bases from J, with 8 bases between. The CDR3 loop is CASSYMLRTEAFF. In DNA form, the CDR3 reads TGTGCCAGCAGTTACATGCTGCGCACTGAAGCTTTCTTT.

This clone has just one count. The chain employs TRBV6-1 and TRBJ2-1; possible D gene TRBD2, 5 bases. Germline V gene lookup returns CDR1 MNHNS and CDR2 SASEGT. CDR3 length: 15 amino acids. With 1 base removed from V and 5 bases from J, the gap between germline ends came to 12 bases. CDR3 protein: CASSEGWEFNNEQFF. Written as DNA, the CDR3 is TGTGCCAGCAGTGAAGGGTGGGAGTTCAACAATGAGCAGTTCTTC.

The rearrangement joins TRBV28 to TRBJ2-7, with TRBD1 identical over 7 bases. Trimming removed 6 bases from V and 3 bases from J; junction bases left unmatched: 11. CDR3 size: 15 residues. In germline, CDR1 is MDHEN, CDR2 SYDVKM. CDR3 sequence reads: CASRPADRKNYEQYF. CDR3 sequence (DNA): TGTGCCAGCAGACCCGCGGACAGGAAAAACTACGAGCAGTACTTC.

This chain connects TRBV27 to TRBJ2-2; D remains unclear. Trimming cost V 6 bases and J 0 bases, with 8 bases left between them. The CDR3 is made up of 14 amino acids. Germline loops: CDR1 MNHEY, CDR2 SMNVEV (reference sequence). The chain's CDR3 is CASRAPTNTGELFF. CDR3 DNA sequence: TGTGCCAGCAGAGCCCCCACGAACACCGGGGAGCTGTTTTTT.

The chain uses TRBV7-2 and TRBJ1-2, with a weak D call TRBD1 (5 bases). The CDR3 runs to 15 residues. Germline V lookup: CDR1 SGHTA, CDR2 FQGNSA. V was trimmed by 1 base and J by 5 bases, leaving 14 bases between them. CDR3 sequence (DNA): TGTGCCAGCAGCTTAGGTCCCCCGGGGGGGTATGGCTACACCTTC. This sequence encodes CASSLGPPGGYGYTF. Combining the CDR3 with reference TRBV7-2 and TRBJ1-2 gives the whole variable domain GAGVSQSPSNKVTEKGKDVELRCDPISGHTALYWYRQSLGQGLEFLIYFQGNSAPDKSGLPSDRFSAERTGGSVSTLTIQRTQQEDSAVYLCASSLGPPGGYGYTFGSGTRLTVV.

The J gene is TRBJ1-5, the V gene TRBV6-2 or TRBV6-3; possibly TRBD1 for D (6 bases). V was cut by 6 bases and J by 0 bases, with 9 bases left in between. The CDR3 loop spans 14 amino acids. The V gene's germline CDR1 is MNHEY and CDR2 SVGEGT. This CDR3 reads CASSWDTSNQPQHF. CDR3 nucleotide sequence: TGTGCCAGCAGCTGGGACACTAGCAATCAGCCCCAGCATTTT.

This clone was detected a few times. The V call is TRBV7-6, the J call TRBJ2-5, with 12 bases that match TRBD2. The CDR3 runs to 14 residues. With V trimmed by 5 bases and J by 4 bases, 2 bases remained unmatched. Germline CDR1 is SGHVS and CDR2 is FNYEAQ. CDR3 nucleotides: TGTGCCAGCAGCGCGGGACTAGCGGGAGAGACCCAGTACTTC. This gives the protein CASSAGLAGETQYF.

The chain carries TRBV28 and TRBJ1-6; D possibly corresponds to TRBD1 (6 bases). V lost 5 bases and J lost 4, with 9 bases in between. The CDR3 runs 14 residues. CDR1 is MDHEN, CDR2 SYDVKM, per germline. The CDR3 protein is CASSPDSYNSPLHF. CDR3 nucleotide sequence: TGTGCCAGCAGTCCGGACAGTTATAATTCACCCCTCCACTTT.

The chain is built from TRBV29-1 and TRBJ2-7; 8 bases are shared with TRBD1. The CDR3 sequence is 12 residues long. The V segment lost 6 bases and the J segment 3 bases; nucleotides outside the gene matches: 4. The germline V gene has CDR1 SQVTM and CDR2 ANQGSEA. In nucleotides, the CDR3 is TGCAGCGTAAGGACAGGGCGCTACGAGCAGTACTTC. Residues: CSVRTGRYEQYF.

This clone occurred a few times. V gene TRBV7-3 combines with J gene TRBJ2-5; perhaps TRBD2 as D (6 bases). The CDR3 has 14 amino acids. Germline V gene lookup returns CDR1 SGHTA and CDR2 FQGTGA. V was pared by 0 bases and J by 5 bases, with 10 bases between. The CDR3, as DNA: TGTGCCAGCAGCTTAACGGAGGGCCGCGAGACCCAGTACTTC. Protein: CASSLTEGRETQYF.

The CDR3 protein is CASSTGTSGNTIYF. The DNA for the CDR3 is TGTGCCAGCAGCACCGGGACTTCTGGAAACACCATATATTTT. The rearrangement uses TRBV7-2 and TRBJ1-3; perhaps TRBD1 as D (5 bases). Germline values: CDR1 SGHTA, CDR2 FQGNSA. V lost 5 bases, J lost 1 base, and 9 bases lay in between. This CDR3 is 14 amino acids long.

The sample holds many counts of this clone. The CDR3 DNA is TGTGCCAGCACCCCGACTGCGAACACCGGGGAGCTGTTTTTT. Translation: CASTPTANTGELFF. J is TRBJ2-2 and V is TRBV7-9; no reliable D call. CDR1 is SEHNR, CDR2 FQNEAQ, per germline (reference sequence). Trimming took 7 bases from V and 0 from J, leaving 9 bases between them. The CDR3 is 14 residues long.

This chain joins TRBV14 and TRBJ1-1, with D perhaps matching TRBD1 (6 bases). The CDR3 extends over 14 amino acids. CDR1 is SGHDN, CDR2 FVKESK, per germline. V was shortened by 4 bases and J by 0 bases, with 9 bases between the two germline ends. The CDR3, as DNA: TGTGCCAGCAGCCCCGACAGGTTGAACACTGAAGCTTTCTTT. Translation: CASSPDRLNTEAFF.

The rearrangement links TRBV13 to TRBJ1-2; TRBD1 aligns across 9 bases. Germline V gene sequence: CDR1 PRHDT, CDR2 FYEKMQ (reference sequence). Trimming took 5 bases from V and 8 from J; bases not matched to a gene: 6. The CDR3 consists of 13 residues. The CDR3: CASSPGQGNGYTF. The CDR3 DNA reads as TGTGCCAGCAGCCCCGGACAGGGGAACGGCTACACCTTC.

The V and J genes are TRBV4-1 and TRBJ1-4, with TRBD1 matching over 10 bases. J was trimmed by 2 bases and V by 4 bases; bases with no gene match: 10. Germline CDR1 is MGHRA and CDR2 is YSYEKL. The CDR3 is made up of 18 amino acids. In DNA form, the CDR3 reads TGCGCCAGCAGCCGAGAGACAGGGGGCGATGGGACTAATGAAAAACTGTTTTTT. Its translation: CASSRETGGDGTNEKLFF.

The chain recombines TRBV19 with TRBJ1-2; D is possibly TRBD1 (5 bases). CDR3 size: 13 residues. Trimming took off 6 bases at V and 8 bases at J, with 16 bases between the two ends. Per germline, CDR1 LNHDA and CDR2 SQIVND (reference sequence). The CDR3 protein is CASRQAVAAGYTF. The CDR3 region has the DNA TGTGCCAGTAGACAGGCAGTAGCGGCGGGCTACACCTTC.

V is TRBV7-9 and J is TRBJ2-1; D ambiguous. CDR1 SEHNR and CDR2 FQNEAQ come from the germline V gene (reference sequence). The CDR3 is 14 residues long. The germline V and J ends were trimmed by 9 bases and 5 bases, with 17 bases remaining between them. The CDR3 loop is CASLLLSENNEQFF. The CDR3 coding sequence is TGTGCCAGTCTCCTCCTTTCGGAGAACAATGAGCAGTTCTTC.